Following are 21 T cell receptor beta chains from one sample sequenced in a study of T-cell memory formation after mild COVID-19. In TCRdb, the 5' RACE reads were re-called with MiXCR into one record per CDR3 protein. The table includes just over 200,000 distinct CDR3 sequences, over 9% detected once. Sample: PBMCs or a T cell subset sorted from them (not recorded which). These receptors all stem from a man aged 18-30 years who had mild COVID-19 (a few samples of this study predate the infection). Cell type and time point are not known.

The CDR3: CASSQGADRSNEKLFF. For the CDR3, the DNA is TGCGCCAGCAGCCAAGGGGCGGACAGGTCTAATGAAAAACTGTTTTTT. The V gene is TRBV4-3, the J gene TRBJ1-4; 7 bases fit TRBD1. With V trimmed by 1 base and J by 3 bases, 5 bases remained unmatched. Germline V gives CDR1 LGHNA, CDR2 YSLEER. The length of the CDR3 is 16 residues.

This chain joins TRBV5-1 and TRBJ2-3, with unresolved D. The CDR3 runs 15 residues. V lost 0 bases, J lost 4 bases, and 12 bases lay in between. From germline, CDR1 is SGHRS and CDR2 YFSETQ. The CDR3 DNA sequence: TGCGCCAGCAGCTTGGGATTCAACCTACCAGATACGCAGTATTTT. Translating it yields CASSLGFNLPDTQYF.

This chain connects TRBV18 to TRBJ2-7, with 8 bases fitting TRBD1. Germline-derived CDR1 and CDR2 are KGHSH and LQKENI. The CDR3 is 13 residues long. V shed 8 bases and J 2 bases; nucleotides not matched to a gene: 5. As DNA, the CDR3 is TGTGCCAGCGCGGGACAGGTTACCTACGAGCAGTACTTC. This gives the protein CASAGQVTYEQYF. Complete variable domain (other parts from reference TRBV18 and TRBJ2-7): NAGVMQNPRHLVRRRGQEARLRCSPMKGHSHVYWYRQLPEEGLKFMVYLQKENIIDESGMPKERFSAEFPKEGPSILRIQQVVRGDSAAYFCASAGQVTYEQYFGPGTRLTVT.

This clonotype was detected only a few times. This chain connects TRBV6-5 to TRBJ2-1; TRBD2 matches at 8 bases. The CDR3 totals 13 residues. V lost 5 bases to trimming and J lost 7 bases; unmatched junction nucleotides: 4. Germline CDR1 MNHEY, CDR2 SVGAGI. CDR3 in DNA: TGTGCCAGCAGTGTCCGGGGGGGGAATGAGCAGTTCTTC. Amino acid sequence: CASSVRGGNEQFF.

This chain joins TRBV4-3 and TRBJ1-2; TRBD1 matches at 9 bases. There are 13 residues in the CDR3. V was pared by 4 bases and J by 7 bases, with 4 bases of the junction left unmatched. CDR1 and CDR2 from the germline V gene are LGHNA and YSLEER. The CDR3 DNA sequence: TGCGCCAGCAGCCCCGACAGGGGGGGTGGCTACACCTTC. Translating it yields CASSPDRGGGYTF.

This clonotype was picked up a small number of times. V is TRBV5-1 and J is TRBJ2-5; D is perhaps TRBD1 (6 bases). Germline-derived CDR1 and CDR2 are SGHRS and YFSETQ. This CDR3 is 14 amino acids long. Trimming cost V 4 bases and J 4 bases, with 14 bases left between them. The CDR3 DNA follows: TGCGCCAGCAGCCGGAGAATAGGGGGAGAGACCCAGTACTTC. Protein sequence: CASSRRIGGETQYF.

This clonotype was counted ten times or more. The V call is TRBV7-2, the J call TRBJ2-1; D remains unclear. This CDR3 has 13 residues. V shed 1 base and J shed 7 bases, with 8 bases lying between them. Looked up from germline, CDR1 is SGHTA and CDR2 is FQGNSA. CDR3 region: CASSLEAENEQFF. The CDR3 DNA sequence: TGTGCCAGCAGCTTAGAGGCGGAAAATGAGCAGTTCTTC.

This clonotype has ten or more counts. The rearrangement joins TRBV7-9 to TRBJ2-6, with D possibly TRBD2 on 5 matching bases. Germline assignment: CDR1 SEHNR and CDR2 FQNEAQ (reference sequence). The CDR3 contains 15 residues. The V and J ends lost 1 base and 4 bases respectively, with 8 bases between them. The CDR3 nucleotides are TGTGCCAGCAGCTTAGGAGGGTCCGGGGCCAACGTCCTGACTTTC. This sequence encodes CASSLGGSGANVLTF.

CDR3 in DNA: TGTGCCAGCAGCCTTGCTGGGACGAGGGGCAATCAGCCCCAGCATTTT. Encoded protein: CASSLAGTRGNQPQHF. V is TRBV3-1 and J is TRBJ1-5; D perhaps matches TRBD1 (5 bases). V lost 4 bases and J lost 2, with 15 bases in between. The V gene's germline CDR1 is LGHDT and CDR2 YNNKEL (reference sequence). The CDR3 length is 16 residues. Full variable domain (missing parts from reference TRBV3-1 and TRBJ1-5): DTAVSQTPKYLVTQMGNDKSIKCEQNLGHDTMYWYKQDSKKFLKIMFSYNNKELIINETVPNRFSPKSPDKAHLNLHINSLELGDSAVYFCASSLAGTRGNQPQHFGDGTRLSIL.

The chain carries TRBV18 and TRBJ1-3, with D unclear. Trimming cost V 2 bases and J 0 bases, with 11 bases left between them. The CDR3 contains 16 residues. Germline assignment: CDR1 KGHSH and CDR2 LQKENI. CDR3 sequence reads: CASSPSSASSGNTIYF. The CDR3 DNA reads as TGTGCCAGCTCACCATCAAGTGCGAGCTCTGGAAACACCATATATTTT.

The chain couples TRBV14 to TRBJ2-2, with 8 bases aligning to TRBD2. J gave up 7 bases and V 3 bases, and 4 bases lay outside the gene matches. Germline V gives CDR1 SGHDN, CDR2 FVKESK. The CDR3 length is 14 residues. CDR3 DNA: TGTGCCAGCAGCCAGAGCGGGGGTTTCGGGGAGCTGTTTTTT. Translation gives CASSQSGGFGELFF. The variable domain in full, completed from reference TRBV14 and TRBJ2-2, reads EAGVTQFPSHSVIEKGQTVTLRCDPISGHDNLYWYRRVMGKEIKFLLHFVKESKQDESGMPNNRFLAERTGGTYSTLKVQPAELEDSGVYFCASSQSGGFGELFFGEGSRLTVL.

This clonotype was seen more than once but under ten times. The CDR3 DNA sequence: TGTGCCAGCAGCTCAGACAGAATATTAAATCAGCCCCAGCATTTT. Residues: CASSSDRILNQPQHF. The gene calls are TRBV7-9 and TRBJ1-5; TRBD1 is a possible D gene (5 bases). The CDR3 has 15 amino acids. Germline V CDR1 and CDR2: SEHNR, FQNEAQ (reference sequence). V shed 4 bases and J shed 4 bases, with 14 bases lying between them.

This chain joins TRBV12-3 or TRBV12-4 and TRBJ1-5; possibly TRBD1 for D (5 bases). Deletions cut 5 bases from V and 8 bases from J, with 19 bases between. The CDR3 loop spans 15 amino acids. The CDR3 DNA reads TGTGCCAGCAGTCTCGGGACCCCAGTCAGAGAGCCCCAGCATTTT. This translates into CASSLGTPVREPQHF.

This clonotype was seen only a few times. The chain is built from TRBV14 and TRBJ2-1, with D possibly being TRBD1 or TRBD2 (5 bases each). The V gene lost 3 bases and the J gene lost 7 bases, with 10 bases spanning the gap. Germline CDR1 is SGHDN and CDR2 is FVKESK. This CDR3 contains 13 residues. Written as DNA, the CDR3 is TGTGCCAGCAGCCAGTACTGGGGGAATGAGCAGTTCTTC. Translated: CASSQYWGNEQFF. The full variable domain, its missing parts supplied by reference TRBV14 and TRBJ2-1, is EAGVTQFPSHSVIEKGQTVTLRCDPISGHDNLYWYRRVMGKEIKFLLHFVKESKQDESGMPNNRFLAERTGGTYSTLKVQPAELEDSGVYFCASSQYWGNEQFFGPGTRLTVL.

This clonotype occurred a few times. V usage is TRBV20-1 and J usage is TRBJ2-7, with D possibly TRBD1 on 5 matching bases. Germline loops: CDR1 DFQATT, CDR2 SNEGSKA (reference sequence). Trimming took off 0 bases at V and 2 bases at J, with 14 bases between the two ends. The CDR3 length is 15 residues. The CDR3 DNA follows: TGCAGTGCTAGAGATCCAGGGAAAGCGACCTACGAGCAGTACTTC. The encoded protein is CSARDPGKATYEQYF.

This chain links TRBV20-1 with TRBJ1-4; D might be TRBD1 (5 bases). V was pared by 5 bases and J by 7 bases, with 14 bases between. In germline, CDR1 is DFQATT, CDR2 SNEGSKA (reference sequence). The CDR3 spans 13 residues. DNA for the CDR3: TGCAGTGCTTCTCAGGGATTGGGTGAAAAACTGTTTTTT. Encoded protein: CSASQGLGEKLFF.

V is TRBV19 and J is TRBJ2-7; D perhaps matches TRBD2 (6 bases). V was clipped by 6 bases and J by 0 bases, with 12 bases between them. This CDR3 region has 14 residues. Per the germline V gene, CDR1 is LNHDA and CDR2 is SQIVND (reference sequence). CDR3 coding DNA: TGTGCCAGTAGCCCCCTAGCGAGCTCCTACGAGCAGTACTTC. Amino acid sequence: CASSPLASSYEQYF.

Ten or more counts support this clonotype. J is TRBJ2-7 and V is TRBV4-3, with D uncertain. The germline gives CDR1 LGHNA, CDR2 YSLEER. V shed 0 bases and J shed 6 bases, with 24 bases lying between them. The CDR3 sequence is 18 residues long. CDR3: CASSQDFPHGQPPAEQYF. CDR3 nucleotide sequence: TGCGCCAGCAGCCAAGATTTTCCCCACGGGCAGCCACCTGCCGAGCAGTACTTC.

This chain joins TRBV7-9 and TRBJ2-2; D perhaps matches TRBD1 (5 bases). Trimming cost V 6 bases and J 1 base, with 12 bases left between them. CDR1 and CDR2 (germline): SEHNR, FQNEAQ (reference sequence). This CDR3 comprises 15 residues. The CDR3 bases are TGTGCCAGCAGACCCCTAGGACAGAACACCGGGGAGCTGTTTTTT. Its translation: CASRPLGQNTGELFF.

The chain is built from TRBV5-1 and TRBJ2-3; 10 nucleotides match TRBD2. The germline V gene has CDR1 SGHRS and CDR2 YFSETQ. With V trimmed by 4 bases and J by 4 bases, 3 bases remained unmatched. The CDR3 runs 14 residues. Here the CDR3 reads CASSTGLAADTQYF. CDR3 nucleotide sequence: TGCGCCAGCAGCACAGGACTAGCGGCAGATACGCAGTATTTT.

V is TRBV27 and J is TRBJ2-1; tentatively, D is TRBD1 or TRBD2 (6 bases each). Trimming removed 6 bases from V and 8 bases from J, with 20 bases in between. The CDR3 is made up of 15 amino acids. Looked up from germline, CDR1 is MNHEY and CDR2 is SMNVEV (reference sequence). DNA of the CDR3: TGTGCCAGCAGATTTAGGGGGGACCCCTCGGATGAGCAGTTCTTC. As protein: CASRFRGDPSDEQFF.